The clone carrying this T cell receptor beta chain came up many times. The antigen remains undetermined. The data derive from a study of CD8 T cells in ankylosing spondylitis. Study outcomes and limitations: Researchers reportedly found disease-linked clones significantly enriched in matched ankylosing spondylitis synovial fluid. One TCR beta motif, made up of under ten highly homologous variants, appeared characteristic of ankylosing spondylitis blood. Disease-linked clones had a CD8+ phenotype and relatively low frequency in peripheral blood. Earlier literature documents some of the motif variants in reactive arthritis synovial fluid and blood.

Quantitative 5'-RACE with molecular barcodes generated TCR beta libraries. TCRdb called the 5' RACE reads again in MiXCR, with one record for every CDR3 protein. Of 200,000 to 250,000 distinct CDR3 sequences listed, 7% to 8% were seen once; the top ten hold over 12%. The CDR3 is made up of 13 amino acids. CDR1 SQVTM and CDR2 ANQGSEA come from the germline V gene. V was trimmed by 7 bases and J by 2 bases, leaving 14 bases between them. This clonotype was sampled from a male donor with ankylosing spondylitis. This chain joins TRBV29-1 and TRBJ1-2, with D maybe TRBD1 (6 bases). Sequencing was performed on blood, either unsorted or a sorted T cell fraction (not recorded which). The CDR3 sequence: CSAYGGSNYGYTF. Written as DNA, the CDR3 is TGCAGCGCCTACGGGGGCTCGAACTATGGCTACACCTTC.